This entry lists 31 T cell receptor beta chains sequenced from one sample in a study of T-cell memory formation after mild COVID-19. TCRdb passed the 5' RACE reads through MiXCR, listing each CDR3 protein once. This sample has 100,000 to 130,000 distinct CDR3 sequences, with 18% found just once. Sequencing input: PBMCs or a T cell subset sorted from them (not recorded which). The source of these receptors is a man younger than 30 who had mild COVID-19 (a few samples of this study predate the infection). Cell type and time point are not known.

The chain couples TRBV25-1 to TRBJ2-3; D perhaps matches TRBD1 (5 bases). Trimming pared 3 bases from V and 2 bases from J, leaving 9 bases between. The CDR3 is 14 amino acids. The germline gives CDR1 MGHDK, CDR2 SYGVNS. CDR3 bases: TGTGCCAGCAGTGATGGCAGGGACACAGATACGCAGTATTTT. The encoded protein is CASSDGRDTDTQYF.

The chain has TRBV20-1 and TRBJ2-1; TRBD1 matches at 7 bases. CDR3 length equals 15 residues. The germline V gene has CDR1 DFQATT and CDR2 SNEGSKA (reference sequence). The ends lost 5 bases at V and 2 bases at J; junction bases unmatched: 9. The CDR3 DNA reads as TGCAGTGCTTCCAACACAGGGGTACCCTACAATGAGCAGTTCTTC. Translated: CSASNTGVPYNEQFF.

This clonotype was observed a few times. The chain carries TRBV5-6 and TRBJ2-1; D might be TRBD1 or TRBD2, each matching 5 bases. The CDR3 spans 14 residues. CDR1 and CDR2 (germline): SGHDT, YYEEEE. Deletions cut 4 bases from V and 5 bases from J, with 13 bases between. CDR3 protein: CASSLRDGHNEQFF. In nucleotides, the CDR3 is TGTGCCAGCAGCCTCCGGGACGGGCACAATGAGCAGTTCTTC.

The rearrangement uses TRBV4-3 and TRBJ1-2; D is uncertain. Trimming took off 4 bases at V and 6 bases at J, with 18 bases between the two ends. Germline CDR1 reads LGHNA; CDR2 reads YSLEER. This CDR3 is 15 amino acids long. CDR3 protein: CASSPNLGRKDGYTF. The DNA of the CDR3 is TGCGCCAGCAGCCCGAACTTGGGGAGGAAGGATGGCTACACCTTC.

This clonotype appeared many times. The chain carries TRBV4-3 and TRBJ2-1; either TRBD1 or TRBD2 may fit D (5 bases each). The ends were cut back, 0 bases at V and 7 bases at J, with 19 bases in the middle. Per the germline V gene, CDR1 is LGHNA and CDR2 is YSLEER. The CDR3 loop spans 17 amino acids. The CDR3 DNA sequence: TGCGCCAGCAGCCAAGATATTGGACCAAGGGGCGGGAATGAGCAGTTCTTC. This encodes CASSQDIGPRGGNEQFF.

This sequence joins TRBV20-1 and TRBJ2-7; tentative D call: TRBD1 (6 bases). CDR3 length: 14 residues. CDR1 is DFQATT, CDR2 SNEGSKA, per germline (reference sequence). V shed 4 bases and J shed 0 bases, with 13 bases lying between them. CDR3 sequence reads: CSAIRQGYSYEQYF. The CDR3 region has the DNA TGCAGTGCTATTCGCCAGGGGTACTCCTACGAGCAGTACTTC.

The V call is TRBV6-2 or TRBV6-3, the J call TRBJ2-1, with 13 bases fitting TRBD2. The ends lost 5 bases at V and 7 bases at J; junction bases unmatched: 5. From germline, CDR1 is MNHEY and CDR2 SVGEGT. This CDR3 comprises 15 residues. The CDR3 is CASSRLAGGRNEQFF. The CDR3 DNA sequence: TGTGCCAGCAGTCGACTAGCGGGGGGTAGGAATGAGCAGTTCTTC.

The chain is built from TRBV4-3 and TRBJ1-1; possible D gene TRBD1, 5 bases. Germline V gene sequence: CDR1 LGHNA, CDR2 YSLEER. This CDR3 has 15 amino acids. The V and J ends lost 1 base and 2 bases respectively, with 11 bases between them. CDR3 amino acids: CASSQVGGSNTEAFF. CDR3 nucleotides: TGCGCCAGCAGCCAAGTGGGGGGAAGCAACACTGAAGCTTTCTTT.

A few counts support this clonotype. The chain links TRBV12-3 or TRBV12-4 to TRBJ1-4; weak D call: TRBD1 (5 bases). CDR3 length: 17 amino acids. The ends were cut back, 2 bases at V and 10 bases at J, with 23 bases in the middle. The CDR3 nucleotides read TGTGCCAGCAGTTTAAGGTCCGTGACAGTCACCGGGCGAAAACTGTTTTTT. Translation: CASSLRSVTVTGRKLFF.

The V gene is TRBV3-1, the J gene TRBJ1-3; D is perhaps TRBD1 (5 bases). Germline CDR1 LGHDT, CDR2 YNNKEL (reference sequence). This CDR3 is 14 amino acids long. The ends were cut back, 2 bases at V and 7 bases at J, with 12 bases in the middle. The DNA for the CDR3 is TGTGCCAGCAGCCAAATGACAGTTCTCAACACCATATATTTT. Residues: CASSQMTVLNTIYF.

Judged by abundance, this clonotype is medium-sized. The chain employs TRBV4-3 and TRBJ2-1; 7 bases agree with TRBD1. The length of the CDR3 is 14 residues. In germline, CDR1 is LGHNA, CDR2 YSLEER. V was pared by 5 bases and J by 7 bases, with 8 bases of the junction left unmatched. The CDR3 sequence is CASSVQGRGNEQFF. The CDR3 DNA follows: TGCGCCAGCAGCGTACAGGGGCGCGGGAATGAGCAGTTCTTC.

This clonotype was seen only a few times. V usage is TRBV2 and J usage is TRBJ2-7; D is unresolved. Deletions cut 1 base from V and 0 bases from J, with 22 bases between. Per germline, CDR1 SNHLY and CDR2 FYNNEI. The CDR3 loop spans 19 amino acids. The CDR3 nucleotides are TGTGCCAGCAGTGAAGGCGCGCGGTTGGGCCTAAGGAGCTCCTACGAGCAGTACTTC. This codes for CASSEGARLGLRSSYEQYF.

The sample holds a few counts of this clonotype. This sequence joins TRBV25-1 and TRBJ2-3; TRBD2 is a possible D gene (6 bases). The CDR3 totals 17 residues. Germline-derived CDR1 and CDR2 are MGHDK and SYGVNS. Trimming removed 4 bases at V and 6 bases at J, with 23 bases between. The CDR3: CASSALAGRYVLDTQYF. DNA for the CDR3: TGTGCCAGCAGTGCTTTGGCAGGGAGGTATGTTTTGGATACGCAGTATTTT.

In nucleotides, the CDR3 is TGTGCCAGCAGCTTAGGTTTATGCTCCTATAATTCACCCCTCCACTTT. This sequence encodes CASSLGLCSYNSPLHF. This chain connects TRBV7-4 to TRBJ1-6, with D uncertain. Germline CDR1 is SGHVT and CDR2 is SQSDAQ. The V gene lost 1 base and the J gene lost 0 bases, with 7 bases spanning the gap. The CDR3 contains 16 residues.

The chain is built from TRBV5-6 and TRBJ2-3, with TRBD2 identical over 11 bases. The CDR3 is made up of 15 amino acids. The germline V gene has CDR1 SGHDT and CDR2 YYEEEE. The V gene end was trimmed by 1 base and the J gene end by 4 bases; junction bases not matched to a gene: 2. CDR3 protein: CASSLTSGGSDTQYF. CDR3 nucleotide sequence: TGTGCCAGCAGCTTGACTAGCGGGGGTTCAGATACGCAGTATTTT. The complete variable domain, with remaining parts taken from reference TRBV5-6 and TRBJ2-3, reads DAGVTQSPTHLIKTRGQQVTLRCSPKSGHDTVSWYQQALGQGPQFIFQYYEEEERQRGNFPDRFSGHQFPNYSSELNVNALLLGDSALYLCASSLTSGGSDTQYFGPGTRLTVL.

In this sample, this clonotype turned up many times. This chain joins TRBV20-1 and TRBJ2-7, with D perhaps TRBD1 (5 bases). Germline CDR1 is DFQATT and CDR2 is SNEGSKA (reference sequence). This CDR3 spans 12 amino acids. V lost 4 bases and J 5 bases, leaving 12 bases between the germline ends. CDR3 in amino acids: CSAKGRVDEQYF. CDR3 nucleotides: TGCAGTGCTAAGGGCAGGGTAGACGAGCAGTACTTC.

This chain connects TRBV12-3 or TRBV12-4 to TRBJ2-5; 9 nucleotides match TRBD1. V lost 2 bases and J lost 5; bases outside the gene matches: 3. CDR3 size: 14 residues. CDR3 in DNA: TGTGCCAGCAGTTTACGGACAGGGGATGAGACCCAGTACTTC. It specifies CASSLRTGDETQYF.

CDR3 sequence (DNA): TGTGCCAGCAGCGACAGGGGCTATGGCTACACCTTC. Protein: CASSDRGYGYTF. This rearrangement joins TRBV25-1 to TRBJ1-2; TRBD1 agrees at 8 bases. Germline-derived CDR1 and CDR2 are MGHDK and SYGVNS. CDR3 size: 12 residues. Unmatched junction bases numbered 1, after V lost 6 bases and J lost 4 bases.

The chain is built from TRBV7-6 and TRBJ2-3, with D hard to call. The CDR3 consists of 14 residues. Germline V gene lookup returns CDR1 SGHVS and CDR2 FNYEAQ. V shed 0 bases and J shed 7 bases, with 11 bases lying between them. CDR3 amino acids: CASSLAPFPYTQYF. CDR3 bases: TGTGCCAGCAGCTTAGCCCCTTTCCCGTATACGCAGTATTTT.

A few counts support this clonotype. This chain joins TRBV6-5 and TRBJ2-3; possible D gene TRBD2, 6 bases. V lost 2 bases and J lost 1, with 22 bases in between. Germline loops: CDR1 MNHEY, CDR2 SVGAGI. This CDR3 has 19 residues. In DNA, the CDR3 is TGTGCCAGCAGTTACGCGGGAATGGGGCGTGGGGGAGGCACAGATACGCAGTATTTT. Residues: CASSYAGMGRGGGTDTQYF.

This clonotype was counted many times. This chain joins TRBV6-6 and TRBJ2-3; D might be TRBD2 (5 bases). V lost 0 bases, J lost 6 bases, and 10 bases lay in between. Germline assignment: CDR1 MNHNY and CDR2 SVGAGI (reference sequence). CDR3 size: 14 residues. CDR3 amino acids: CASSYSRVYDTQYF. The CDR3 nucleotides read TGTGCCAGCAGTTACTCGAGGGTCTACGATACGCAGTATTTT.

The CDR3 protein is CSARWQSNEKLFF. The CDR3 DNA reads TGCAGTGCTAGATGGCAGAGTAATGAAAAACTGTTTTTT. This chain joins TRBV20-1 and TRBJ1-4; D not resolved. The germline V gene encodes CDR1 DFQATT and CDR2 SNEGSKA (reference sequence). Between the trimmed V and J ends, which lost 2 bases and 4 bases, there was a span of 8 bases. The CDR3 runs to 13 residues.

V gene TRBV18 combines with J gene TRBJ2-5, with D uncertain. Germline V lookup: CDR1 KGHSH, CDR2 LQKENI. V was trimmed by 1 base and J by 3 bases, leaving 6 bases between them. This CDR3 spans 13 amino acids. The CDR3 DNA sequence: TGTGCCAGCTCACCACGAAGGGAAGAGACCCAGTACTTC. This sequence encodes CASSPRREETQYF.

The chain employs TRBV18 and TRBJ1-1, with a weak D call TRBD1 (6 bases). This CDR3 comprises 15 residues. Trimming pared 4 bases from V and 1 base from J, leaving 13 bases between. Germline V gene lookup returns CDR1 KGHSH and CDR2 LQKENI. The DNA for the CDR3 is TGTGCCAGCTCACTAAACAGGGATAGGAACACTGAAGCTTTCTTT. Amino acid sequence: CASSLNRDRNTEAFF.

This clonotype was recorded a few times. The chain uses TRBV12-3 or TRBV12-4 and TRBJ1-2; no firm D call. Trimming removed 0 bases at V and 2 bases at J, with 7 bases between. The CDR3 extends over 14 amino acids. The CDR3 reads CASSLAGKNYGYTF. The CDR3 coding sequence is TGTGCCAGCAGTTTAGCGGGAAAGAACTATGGCTACACCTTC.

V and J are TRBV6-2 or TRBV6-3 and TRBJ1-2; 9 positions agree with TRBD1. With V trimmed by 11 bases and J by 1 base, 5 bases remained unmatched. Germline assignment: CDR1 MNHEY and CDR2 SVGEGT. The CDR3 is 13 residues long. The DNA for the CDR3 is TGTGCCGTGAGGACAGGGGTTAACTATGGCTACACCTTC. Translated, it gives CAVRTGVNYGYTF.

The chain combines TRBV12-3 or TRBV12-4 with TRBJ2-5, with 9 nucleotides matching TRBD2. CDR3 length: 15 residues. The V and J ends lost 7 bases and 2 bases, in that order; junction bases with no gene match: 8. As DNA, the CDR3 is TGTGCCAGCACCGCAACTAGCGGGCTACAAGAGACCCAGTACTTC. It translates to CASTATSGLQETQYF.

This clonotype was detected only a few times. V gene TRBV5-1 combines with J gene TRBJ1-1; D remains ambiguous. Per the germline V gene, CDR1 is SGHRS and CDR2 is YFSETQ. The V end was cut by 2 bases, the J end by 1 base, with 6 bases between. This CDR3 contains 13 residues. DNA of the CDR3: TGCGCCAGCAGCTTATCCACGAACACTGAAGCTTTCTTT. Protein sequence: CASSLSTNTEAFF.

This clonotype was picked up a small number of times. One end of the junction fails to match germline, which may point to a read error. The V gene is TRBV12-3 or TRBV12-4, the J gene TRBJ1-2; D unclear. The length of the CDR3 is 11 residues. For the CDR3, the DNA is TGTGCCACCAGTTTTAGGGATGGCTACACCTTC. Amino acid sequence: CATSFRDGYTF.

The V call is TRBV4-3, the J call TRBJ2-3; D is possibly TRBD2 (5 bases). CDR1 LGHNA and CDR2 YSLEER come from the germline V gene. The ends were cut back, 0 bases at V and 3 bases at J, with 7 bases in the middle. The length of the CDR3 is 14 residues. CDR3 protein: CASSQELETDTQYF. In DNA form, the CDR3 reads TGCGCCAGCAGCCAAGAACTAGAAACAGATACGCAGTATTTT.

This clonotype has only one observation. The V and J genes are TRBV5-1 and TRBJ1-5, with a weak D call TRBD1 (5 bases). Trimming took off 2 bases at V and 3 bases at J, with 9 bases between the two ends. The CDR3 contains 14 residues. The germline CDR1 and CDR2 sequences are SGHRS and YFSETQ. This CDR3 reads CASSLGGDNQPQHF. The CDR3 DNA is TGCGCCAGCAGCTTAGGAGGGGACAATCAGCCCCAGCATTTT.